This paragraph covers one T cell receptor (beta chain) sequence. It has no known antigen specificity. No quality values exist for individual bases; no much larger clone is one base distant. This sample was included in a study of blood T cell repertoires in COVID-19 (dated by TCRdb to the early 2020s). About the study as a whole: The collaborator samples originated in the United States, Italy and Spain and spanned the acute and convalescent phases of COVID-19. The dataset comprised deeply sampled blood TCRbeta repertoires from subjects exposed to, actively infected with, or recovered from COVID-19. A freely available public database, intended as a resource for researchers studying the immune response to SARS-CoV-2, is where the repertoires were released. The material from the prospective study consisted of cDNA or gDNA derived from T cells, B-cell-depleted T cells, or PBMCs. Sample metadata almost always included a de-identified subject ID, COVID-19 status, age in years and sex. The samples were drawn from two sources: the first 160 participants of the ongoing ImmuneRACE study, and 1,254 subjects contributed by 6 global collaborators. Where available, HLA class I and class II types were taken from metadata supplied by the sample provider and were not determined by assay-based typing.

The immunoSEQ Assay, a bias-controlled multiplex PCR, was used to amplify TCRbeta CDR3 regions from genomic DNA. Per the authors' processing: Nucleated cell counts per sample were estimated from amplification of reference gene primers within the assay. Sequence reads were collapsed and filtered to measure the absolute abundance of every unique TCRbeta CDR3 rearrangement. Productive Simpson clonality was computed per sample as the square root of Simpson's diversity index over productive rearrangements. TCRdb took this table from immuneACCESS and kept in-frame rearrangements with V and J called. Such tables lack part of the clones; where checked against another copy, unresolved V genes explain under half of the gap, and the rest is unexplained. V, J and clone size derive from that table, while D and trimming were established from the DNA sequence. The sample has about 100,000 clones on record, just under 85% of them singletons. The ten largest clones represent around 15% of the sample.

V and J lose 5 bases and 0 bases, and a span of 15 bases separates them. As encoded in the germline V gene, CDR1 is SGHNT while CDR2 is YENEEA. The CDR3 sequence holds 16 residues, the cysteine and phenylalanine included. This entry keeps only the CDR3 DNA: 48 bases, framed from base 1. Each collaborating institution followed its own protocols to collect whole blood in K2EDTA tubes. For TCRbeta analysis, collaborator samples were shipped as frozen whole blood, as isolated PBMCs, or as DNA extracted from either sample type. What the work shows at the level of the full study, not this receptor alone: Clinical and demographic metadata were provided uncurated, with the amount varying by source and participant.

Recombination linked TRBV11-3 to TRBJ2-3, with TRBD2 perhaps the D gene, on 5 matching bases. This receptor was taken from a man between 45 and 60 years old with active or convalescent COVID-19. Sequencing input: peripheral blood. The CDR3 protein: CASSLGRADSTDTQYF. The DNA reads as follows: TGTGCCAGCAGCCTGGGTCGAGCGGACAGCACAGATACGCAGTATTTT. Full variable domain (CDR3 extended with the reference TRBV11-3 and TRBJ2-3 proteins): EAGVVQSPRYKIIEKKQPVAFWCNPISGHNTLYWYLQNLGQGPELLIRYENEEAVDDSQLPKDRFSAERLKGVDSTLKIQPAELGDSAVYLCASSLGRADSTDTQYFGPGTRLTVL.